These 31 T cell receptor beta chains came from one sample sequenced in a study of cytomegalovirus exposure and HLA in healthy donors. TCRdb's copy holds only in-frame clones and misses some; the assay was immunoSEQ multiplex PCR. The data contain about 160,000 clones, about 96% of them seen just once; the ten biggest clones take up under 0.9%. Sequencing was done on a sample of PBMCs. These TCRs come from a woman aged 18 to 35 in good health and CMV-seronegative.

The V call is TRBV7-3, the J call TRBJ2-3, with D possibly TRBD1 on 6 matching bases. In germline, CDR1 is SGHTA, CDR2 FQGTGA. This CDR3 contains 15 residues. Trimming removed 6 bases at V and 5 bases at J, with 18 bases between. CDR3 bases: TGTGCCAGCAGTCAAGGGGACACGCTGGTAGATACGCAGTATTTT. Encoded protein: CASSQGDTLVDTQYF.

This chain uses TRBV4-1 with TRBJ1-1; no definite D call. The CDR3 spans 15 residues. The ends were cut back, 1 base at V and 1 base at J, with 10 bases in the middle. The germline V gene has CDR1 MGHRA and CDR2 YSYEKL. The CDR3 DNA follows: TGCGCCAGCAGCCAAGCGTCTCGGGGGAACACTGAAGCTTTCTTT. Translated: CASSQASRGNTEAFF.

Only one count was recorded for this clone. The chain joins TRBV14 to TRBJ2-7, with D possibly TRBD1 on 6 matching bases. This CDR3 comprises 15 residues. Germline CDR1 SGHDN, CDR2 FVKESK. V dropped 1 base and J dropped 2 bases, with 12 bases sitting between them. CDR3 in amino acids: CASSQGQGPTYEQYF. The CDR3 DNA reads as TGTGCCAGCAGCCAAGGGCAGGGGCCAACCTACGAGCAGTACTTC.

CDR3 coding DNA: TGTGCCAGCAGTTCCGGCGGGCAGGGGGCAAACATTCAGTACTTC. Its translation is CASSSGGQGANIQYF. The rearrangement uses TRBV27 and TRBJ2-4, with 8 bases lining up with TRBD1. V lost 4 bases and J lost 6; bases outside the gene matches: 8. Germline values: CDR1 MNHEY, CDR2 SMNVEV (reference sequence). The CDR3 is made up of 15 amino acids.

CDR3 sequence reads: CASSIRTSGELAKNIQYF. CDR3 in DNA: TGTGCCAGTAGTATTCGAACTAGCGGGGAGTTAGCCAAAAACATTCAGTACTTC. The chain combines TRBV19 with TRBJ2-4; 10 positions match TRBD2. The V gene's germline CDR1 is LNHDA and CDR2 SQIVND (reference sequence). Trimming cost V 3 bases and J 0 bases; bases outside gene matches: 8. This CDR3 region has 18 residues. Together with reference TRBV19 and TRBJ2-4, the CDR3 gives the full variable domain: DGGITQSPKYLFRKEGQNVTLSCEQNLNHDAMYWYRQDPGQGLRLIYYSQIVNDFQKGDIAEGYSVSREKKESFPLTVTSAQKNPTAFYLCASSIRTSGELAKNIQYFGAGTRLSVL.

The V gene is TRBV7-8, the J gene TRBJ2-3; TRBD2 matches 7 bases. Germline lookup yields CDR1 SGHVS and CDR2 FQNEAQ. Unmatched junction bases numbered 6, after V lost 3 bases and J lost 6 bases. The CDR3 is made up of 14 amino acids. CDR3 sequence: CASSLLSGVDTQYF. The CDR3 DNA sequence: TGTGCCAGCAGCTTGCTCAGCGGGGTGGATACGCAGTATTTT. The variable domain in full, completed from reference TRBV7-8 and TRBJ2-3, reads GAGVSQSPRYKVAKRGQDVALRCDPISGHVSLFWYQQALGQGPEFLTYFQNEAQLDKSGLPSDRFFAERPEGSVSTLKIQRTQQEDSAVYLCASSLLSGVDTQYFGPGTRLTVL.

Here the CDR3 reads CASSEQQEGRNQPQHF. The CDR3 DNA reads as TGCGCCAGCAGTGAGCAGCAGGAGGGCCGCAATCAGCCCCAGCATTTT. The chain combines TRBV10-1 with TRBJ1-5, with D unresolved. Looked up from germline, CDR1 is WNHNN and CDR2 is SYGVQD (reference sequence). The CDR3 extends over 16 amino acids. V lost 2 bases and J 2 bases, leaving 13 bases between the germline ends.

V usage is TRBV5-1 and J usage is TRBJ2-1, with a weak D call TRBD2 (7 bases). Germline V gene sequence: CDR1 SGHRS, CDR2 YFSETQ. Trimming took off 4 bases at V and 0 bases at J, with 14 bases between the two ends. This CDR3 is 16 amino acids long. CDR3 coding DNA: TGCGCCAGCAGCCTGGGGGGGGGCCTCTCCTACAATGAGCAGTTCTTC. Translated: CASSLGGGLSYNEQFF.

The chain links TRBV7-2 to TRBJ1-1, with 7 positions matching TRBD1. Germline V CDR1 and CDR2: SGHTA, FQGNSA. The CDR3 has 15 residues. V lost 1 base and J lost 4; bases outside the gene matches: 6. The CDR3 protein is CASSLVRTGTTEAFF. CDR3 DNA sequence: TGTGCCAGCAGCTTAGTAAGGACAGGAACCACTGAAGCTTTCTTT.

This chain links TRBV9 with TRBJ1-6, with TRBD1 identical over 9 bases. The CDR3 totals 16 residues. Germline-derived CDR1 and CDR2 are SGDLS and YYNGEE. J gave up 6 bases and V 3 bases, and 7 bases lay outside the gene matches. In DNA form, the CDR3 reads TGTGCCAGCAGCGCCGGGACAGGGTTGTCTAATTCACCCCTCCACTTT. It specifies CASSAGTGLSNSPLHF.

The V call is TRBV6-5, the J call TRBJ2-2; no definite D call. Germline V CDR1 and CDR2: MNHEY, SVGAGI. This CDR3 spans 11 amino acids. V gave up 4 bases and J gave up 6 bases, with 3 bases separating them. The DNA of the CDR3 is TGTGCCAGCAGTTCGGCCGGGGAGCTGTTTTTT. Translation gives CASSSAGELFF.

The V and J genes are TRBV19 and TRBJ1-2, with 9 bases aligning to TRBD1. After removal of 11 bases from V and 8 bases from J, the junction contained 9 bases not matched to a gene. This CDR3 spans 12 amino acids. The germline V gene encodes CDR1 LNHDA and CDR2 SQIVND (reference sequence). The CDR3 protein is CASGQGNSGYTF. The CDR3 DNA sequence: TGTGCCTCGGGACAGGGAAATTCGGGCTACACCTTC.

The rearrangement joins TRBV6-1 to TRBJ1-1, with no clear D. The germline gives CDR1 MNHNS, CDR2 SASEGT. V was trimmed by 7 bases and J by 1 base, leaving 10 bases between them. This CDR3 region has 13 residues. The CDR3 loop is CASTKPANTEAFF. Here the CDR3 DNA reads TGTGCCAGCACGAAGCCCGCGAACACTGAAGCTTTCTTT.

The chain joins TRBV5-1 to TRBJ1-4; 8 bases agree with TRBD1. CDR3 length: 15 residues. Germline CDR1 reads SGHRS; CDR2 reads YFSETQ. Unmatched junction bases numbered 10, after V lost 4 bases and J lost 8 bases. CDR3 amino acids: CASSTGDRPGEKLFF. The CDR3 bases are TGCGCCAGCAGCACCGGGGACAGGCCGGGGGAAAAACTGTTTTTT. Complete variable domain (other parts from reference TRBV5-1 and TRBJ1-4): KAGVTQTPRYLIKTRGQQVTLSCSPISGHRSVSWYQQTPGQGLQFLFEYFSETQRNKGNFPGRFSGRQFSNSRSEMNVSTLELGDSALYLCASSTGDRPGEKLFFGSGTQLSVL.

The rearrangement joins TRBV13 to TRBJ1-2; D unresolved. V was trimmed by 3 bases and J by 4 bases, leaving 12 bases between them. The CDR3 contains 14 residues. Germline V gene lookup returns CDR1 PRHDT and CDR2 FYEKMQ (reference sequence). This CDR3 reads CASSLQAGGYGYTF. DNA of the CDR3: TGTGCCAGCAGCTTGCAGGCGGGCGGCTATGGCTACACCTTC.

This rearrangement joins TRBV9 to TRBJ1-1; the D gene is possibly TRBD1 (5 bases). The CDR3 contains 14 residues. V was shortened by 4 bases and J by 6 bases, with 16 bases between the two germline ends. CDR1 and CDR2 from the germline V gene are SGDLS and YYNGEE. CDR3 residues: CASSPGGQVAEAFF. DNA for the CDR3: TGTGCCAGCAGCCCGGGGGGTCAGGTCGCTGAAGCTTTCTTT.

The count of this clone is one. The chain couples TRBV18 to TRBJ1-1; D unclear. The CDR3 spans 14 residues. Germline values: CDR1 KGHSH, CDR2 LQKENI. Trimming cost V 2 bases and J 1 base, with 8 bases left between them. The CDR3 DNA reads TGTGCCAGCTCACCAGGGCCCCAGAACACTGAAGCTTTCTTT. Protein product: CASSPGPQNTEAFF.

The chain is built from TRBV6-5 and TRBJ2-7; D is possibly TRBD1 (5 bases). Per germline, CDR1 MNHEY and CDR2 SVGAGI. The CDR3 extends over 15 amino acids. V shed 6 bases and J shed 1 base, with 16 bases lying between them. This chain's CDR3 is CASSLGHTASYEQYF. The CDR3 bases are TGTGCCAGCAGCCTCGGACATACAGCATCCTACGAGCAGTACTTC.

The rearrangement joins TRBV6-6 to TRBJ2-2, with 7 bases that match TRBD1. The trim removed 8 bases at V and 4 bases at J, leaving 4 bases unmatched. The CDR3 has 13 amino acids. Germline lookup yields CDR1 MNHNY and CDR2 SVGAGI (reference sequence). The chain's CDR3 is CASEGQPTGELFF. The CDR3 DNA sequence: TGTGCCAGCGAGGGACAGCCCACCGGGGAGCTGTTTTTT.

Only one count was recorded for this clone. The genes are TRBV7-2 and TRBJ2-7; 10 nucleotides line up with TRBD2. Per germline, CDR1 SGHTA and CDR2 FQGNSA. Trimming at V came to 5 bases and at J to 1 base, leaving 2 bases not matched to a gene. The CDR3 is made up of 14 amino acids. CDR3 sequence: CASSPTSGSYEQYF. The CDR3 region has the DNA TGTGCCAGCAGCCCGACTAGCGGGTCCTACGAGCAGTACTTC.

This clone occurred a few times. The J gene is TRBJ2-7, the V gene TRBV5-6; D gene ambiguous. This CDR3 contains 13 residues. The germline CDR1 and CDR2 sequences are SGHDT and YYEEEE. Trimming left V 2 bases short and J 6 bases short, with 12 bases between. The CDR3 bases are TGTGCCAGCAGCTTTTCTGGGCCGCGCGAGCAGTACTTC. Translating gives CASSFSGPREQYF. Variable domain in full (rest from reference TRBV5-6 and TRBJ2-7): DAGVTQSPTHLIKTRGQQVTLRCSPKSGHDTVSWYQQALGQGPQFIFQYYEEEERQRGNFPDRFSGHQFPNYSSELNVNALLLGDSALYLCASSFSGPREQYFGPGTRLTVT.

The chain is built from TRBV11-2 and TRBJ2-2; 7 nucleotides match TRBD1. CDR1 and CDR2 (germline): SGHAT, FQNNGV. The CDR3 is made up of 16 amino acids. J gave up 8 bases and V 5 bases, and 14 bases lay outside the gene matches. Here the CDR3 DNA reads TGTGCCAGCAGCCGACAGACCCCTTGGGACAGAGGGGAGCTGTTTTTT. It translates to CASSRQTPWDRGELFF. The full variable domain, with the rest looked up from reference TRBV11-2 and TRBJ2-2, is EAGVAQSPRYKIIEKRQSVAFWCNPISGHATLYWYQQILGQGPKLLIQFQNNGVVDDSQLPKDRFSAERLKGVDSTLKIQPAKLEDSAVYLCASSRQTPWDRGELFFGEGSRLTVL.

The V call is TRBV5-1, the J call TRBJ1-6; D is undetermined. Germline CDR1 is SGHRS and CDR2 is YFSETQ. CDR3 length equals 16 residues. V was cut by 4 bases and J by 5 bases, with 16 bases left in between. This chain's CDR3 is CASSLITGENNSPLHF. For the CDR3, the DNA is TGCGCCAGCAGCCTAATCACGGGAGAAAATAATTCACCCCTCCACTTT. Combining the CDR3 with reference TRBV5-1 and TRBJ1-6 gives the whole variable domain KAGVTQTPRYLIKTRGQQVTLSCSPISGHRSVSWYQQTPGQGLQFLFEYFSETQRNKGNFPGRFSGRQFSNSRSEMNVSTLELGDSALYLCASSLITGENNSPLHFGNGTRLTVT.

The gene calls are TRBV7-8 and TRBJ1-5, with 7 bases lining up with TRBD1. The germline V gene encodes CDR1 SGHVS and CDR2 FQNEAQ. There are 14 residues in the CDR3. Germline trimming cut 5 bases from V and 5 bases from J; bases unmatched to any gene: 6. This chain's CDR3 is CASSTRQGDQPQHF. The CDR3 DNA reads TGTGCCAGCAGCACAAGACAGGGCGATCAGCCCCAGCATTTT.

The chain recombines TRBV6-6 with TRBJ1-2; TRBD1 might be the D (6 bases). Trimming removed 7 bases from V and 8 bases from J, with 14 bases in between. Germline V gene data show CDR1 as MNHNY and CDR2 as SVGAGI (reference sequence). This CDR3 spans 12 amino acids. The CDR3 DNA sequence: TGTGCCAGCACCACAGGGAGGGGAGGCTACACCTTC. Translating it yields CASTTGRGGYTF.

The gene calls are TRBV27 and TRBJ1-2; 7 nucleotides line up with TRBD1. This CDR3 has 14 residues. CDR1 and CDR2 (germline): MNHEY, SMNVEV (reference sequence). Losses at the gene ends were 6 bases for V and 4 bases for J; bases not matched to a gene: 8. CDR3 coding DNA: TGTGCCAGCAGGCCCCGGGGACAGATCTATGGCTACACCTTC. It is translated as CASRPRGQIYGYTF.

CDR3 sequence reads: CASKSDRGSETQYF. CDR3 in DNA: TGCGCCAGCAAATCCGACAGGGGGAGTGAGACCCAGTACTTC. The rearrangement uses TRBV5-1 and TRBJ2-5; 9 bases map to TRBD1. J gave up 5 bases and V 6 bases, and 8 bases lay outside the gene matches. The CDR3 length is 14 residues. In germline, CDR1 is SGHRS, CDR2 YFSETQ.

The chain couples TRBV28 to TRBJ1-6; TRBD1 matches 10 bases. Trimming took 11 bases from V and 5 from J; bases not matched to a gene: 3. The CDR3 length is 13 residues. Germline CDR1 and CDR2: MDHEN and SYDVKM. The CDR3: CAVGQGDNSPLHF. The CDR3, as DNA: TGTGCCGTCGGACAGGGGGATAATTCACCCCTCCACTTT.

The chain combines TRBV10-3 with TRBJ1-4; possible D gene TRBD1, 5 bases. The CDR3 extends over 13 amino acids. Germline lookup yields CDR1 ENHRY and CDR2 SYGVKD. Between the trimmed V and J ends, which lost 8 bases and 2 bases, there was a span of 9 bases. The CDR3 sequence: CAIGAATNEKLFF. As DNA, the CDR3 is TGTGCCATCGGGGCGGCGACTAATGAAAAACTGTTTTTT.

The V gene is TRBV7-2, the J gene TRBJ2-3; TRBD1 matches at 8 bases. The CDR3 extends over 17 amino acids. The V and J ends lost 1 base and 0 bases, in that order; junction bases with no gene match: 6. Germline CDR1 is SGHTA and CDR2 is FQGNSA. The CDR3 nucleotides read TGTGCCAGCAGCTTAGTAAGGACAGGGCTGAGCACAGATACGCAGTATTTT. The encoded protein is CASSLVRTGLSTDTQYF.

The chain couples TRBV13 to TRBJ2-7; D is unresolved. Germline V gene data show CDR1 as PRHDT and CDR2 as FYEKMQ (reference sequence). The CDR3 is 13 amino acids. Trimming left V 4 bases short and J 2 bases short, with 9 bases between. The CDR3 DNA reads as TGTGCCAGCAGCTACAGCAATCCCTACGAGCAGTACTTC. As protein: CASSYSNPYEQYF.